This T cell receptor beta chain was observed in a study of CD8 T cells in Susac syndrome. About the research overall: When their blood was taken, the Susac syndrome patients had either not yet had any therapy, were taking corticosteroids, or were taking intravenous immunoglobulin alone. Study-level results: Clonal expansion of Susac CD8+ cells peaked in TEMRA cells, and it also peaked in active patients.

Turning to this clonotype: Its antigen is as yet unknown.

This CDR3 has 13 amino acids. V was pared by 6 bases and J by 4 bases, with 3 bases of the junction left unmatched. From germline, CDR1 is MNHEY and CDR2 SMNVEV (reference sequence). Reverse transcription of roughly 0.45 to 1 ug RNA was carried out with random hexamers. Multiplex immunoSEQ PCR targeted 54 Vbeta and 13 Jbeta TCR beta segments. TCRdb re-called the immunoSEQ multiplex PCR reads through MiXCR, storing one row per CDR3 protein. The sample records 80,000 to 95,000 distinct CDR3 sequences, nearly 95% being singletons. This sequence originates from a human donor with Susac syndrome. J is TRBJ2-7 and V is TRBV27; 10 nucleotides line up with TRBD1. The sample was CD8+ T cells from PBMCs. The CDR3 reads CASRTGGKYEQYF. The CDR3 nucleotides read TGTGCCAGCAGGACAGGGGGCAAGTACGAGCAGTACTTC.